The count of the clone carrying this T cell receptor (beta chain) is one. Its antigen is currently unknown. These data originate in a study of T cell repertoires in cytomegalovirus infection. For the study at large: Peptides in the study included HLA-C-restricted and HLA-B-restricted CMV epitopes. Matching HLA type and CMV infection were both indicated by public TCR beta signatures.

This CDR3 contains 17 residues. Germline trimming cut 3 bases from V and 6 bases from J; bases unmatched to any gene: 13. Germline lookup yields CDR1 MNHEY and CDR2 SMNVEV (reference sequence). One entry per CDR3 protein, called by TCRdb with MiXCR from the reads. Of more than 65,000 distinct CDR3 sequences detected, around half appear once; the ten largest clones hold approximately 93%. Findings and limits, study-wide: HLA-C-restricted CMV-specific TCR beta clonotypes prevailed in the ex vivo response.

The chain uses TRBV27 and TRBJ1-5, with 8 bases identical to TRBD1. The receptor was isolated from a human donor in good health (CMV status not recorded). Some clones in this sample may be carry-over from other donors' samples. Here the sequenced sample was CD8+ T cells from cultured PBMCs, taken from culture after CMV antigen stimulation. The CDR3 here is CASSFLLDRERGQPQHF. DNA of the CDR3: TGTGCCAGCAGTTTCTTATTGGACAGGGAGCGGGGTCAGCCCCAGCATTTT.